The 13 T cell receptor beta chains in this list originate from one sample, sequenced in a study of shared clonotypes between healthy human individuals. Assay: immunoSEQ multiplex PCR; the TCRdb copy retains only in-frame clones and omits some. Of about 2 million clones in the sample, less than 95% were seen once. Naivety among CD8 cells was defined by CD45RO negativity and positive CCR7 selection, thereby excluding terminally differentiated effector memory CD45RA+ cells. Sequencing was carried out using naive CD8+ T cells sorted from blood. The receptor source for this set is a man aged 18 to 29 in good health.

The chain uses TRBV27 and TRBJ2-3, with 7 bases that match TRBD2. There are 18 residues in the CDR3. The ends lost 0 bases at V and 5 bases at J; junction bases unmatched: 14. Germline V gene lookup returns CDR1 MNHEY and CDR2 SMNVEV (reference sequence). DNA for the CDR3: TGTGCCAGCAGTTTATCCATACCTTTACGGGGGGTGGGAGATACGCAGTATTTT. It specifies CASSLSIPLRGVGDTQYF.

The chain uses TRBV19 and TRBJ2-7, with a weak D call TRBD1 (6 bases). V lost 5 bases, J lost 6 bases, and 14 bases lay in between. This CDR3 contains 13 residues. CDR1 and CDR2 from the germline V gene are LNHDA and SQIVND (reference sequence). The CDR3 here is CASSALQGSEQYF. The CDR3 DNA reads as TGTGCCAGTAGTGCCCTACAGGGAAGCGAGCAGTACTTC.

V is TRBV7-8 and J is TRBJ1-4; 7 bases match TRBD1. The CDR3 runs 14 residues. The V gene's germline CDR1 is SGHVS and CDR2 FQNEAQ. Unmatched junction bases numbered 7, after V lost 1 base and J lost 11 bases. The CDR3 protein is CASSLVGGPEKLFF. The CDR3 DNA reads as TGTGCCAGCAGCTTAGTAGGGGGCCCTGAGAAACTGTTTTTT.

Points on this clone: In the same sample, other DNA sequences code for this CDR3. The chain recombines TRBV9 with TRBJ1-1; D unresolved. V lost 4 bases and J 3 bases, leaving 10 bases between the germline ends. The CDR3 length is 13 residues. Germline assignment: CDR1 SGDLS and CDR2 YYNGEE. The CDR3 region is CASSPDGDTEAFF. CDR3 in DNA: TGTGCCAGCAGCCCGGACGGAGACACTGAAGCTTTCTTT.

This clone was seen only a few times. Written as DNA, the CDR3 is TGTGCCAGTAGTGTTTCCGGGACAGGGGTCTACGAGCAGTACTTC. This translates into CASSVSGTGVYEQYF. V gene TRBV19 combines with J gene TRBJ2-7; 10 bases align to TRBD1. Per the germline V gene, CDR1 is LNHDA and CDR2 is SQIVND (reference sequence). After removal of 5 bases from V and 3 bases from J, the junction contained 7 bases not matched to a gene. This CDR3 comprises 15 residues.

The chain employs TRBV6-1 and TRBJ1-2; D remains unclear. CDR1 is MNHNS and CDR2 is SASEGT in the germline V gene. This CDR3 has 15 amino acids. V dropped 2 bases and J dropped 6 bases, with 16 bases sitting between them. This chain's CDR3 is CASSELKGPYDGYTF. Written as DNA, the CDR3 is TGTGCCAGCAGTGAATTAAAGGGCCCCTATGATGGCTACACCTTC.

The chain carries TRBV7-9 and TRBJ2-7, with 8 bases fitting TRBD2. Trimming cost V 6 bases and J 7 bases; bases outside gene matches: 8. The CDR3 length is 13 residues. Germline CDR1 SEHNR, CDR2 FQNEAQ (reference sequence). The CDR3 is CASRPSGSEEQYF. DNA of the CDR3: TGTGCCAGCAGGCCAAGCGGGAGCGAAGAGCAGTACTTC.

For the CDR3, the DNA is TGCAGCGTTGTGACAGCGATCTACGAGCAGTACTTC. This codes for CSVVTAIYEQYF. The V call is TRBV29-1, the J call TRBJ2-7, with D possibly matching TRBD1 (5 bases). The V gene's germline CDR1 is SQVTM and CDR2 ANQGSEA. The CDR3 runs 12 residues. The V and J ends lost 4 bases and 3 bases respectively, with 10 bases between them.

The chain links TRBV13 to TRBJ2-5, with TRBD2 as a possible D gene (5 bases). Germline CDR1 and CDR2: PRHDT and FYEKMQ (reference sequence). CDR3 length: 15 amino acids. V gave up 5 bases and J gave up 2 bases, with 15 bases separating them. The CDR3 protein is CASSPEGRKQETQYF. The CDR3 DNA is TGTGCCAGCAGCCCAGAGGGCCGTAAACAAGAGACCCAGTACTTC.

The gene calls are TRBV27 and TRBJ2-3; TRBD1 aligns across 8 bases. The germline V gene has CDR1 MNHEY and CDR2 SMNVEV (reference sequence). V was pared by 9 bases and J by 2 bases, with 7 bases of the junction left unmatched. The CDR3 length is 14 residues. CDR3: CASNTGGTTDTQYF. The CDR3, as DNA: TGTGCCAGTAATACAGGGGGGACCACAGATACGCAGTATTTT.

V usage is TRBV27 and J usage is TRBJ2-1, with a possible D match to TRBD2 (5 bases). V was shortened by 2 bases and J by 4 bases, with 12 bases between the two germline ends. The V gene's germline CDR1 is MNHEY and CDR2 SMNVEV (reference sequence). This CDR3 region has 15 residues. CDR3 sequence reads: CASSLASPAYNEQFF. CDR3 sequence (DNA): TGTGCCAGCAGTTTAGCTAGCCCGGCTTACAATGAGCAGTTCTTC.

The chain employs TRBV7-9 and TRBJ2-2; D may correspond to TRBD1 or TRBD2 (5 bases each). The ends were cut back, 0 bases at V and 6 bases at J, with 11 bases in the middle. The CDR3 length is 15 residues. CDR1 and CDR2 (germline): SEHNR, FQNEAQ (reference sequence). CDR3 sequence: CASSLAGAPAGELFF. Here the CDR3 DNA reads TGTGCCAGCAGCTTAGCCGGGGCCCCAGCCGGGGAGCTGTTTTTT. Based on the CDR3 plus reference TRBV7-9 and TRBJ2-2, the full variable domain is DTGVSQNPRHKITKRGQNVTFRCDPISEHNRLYWYRQTLGQGPEFLTYFQNEAQLEKSRLLSDRFSAERPKGSFSTLEIQRTEQGDSAMYLCASSLAGAPAGELFFGEGSRLTVL.

The gene calls are TRBV6-1 and TRBJ2-3; the D gene is possibly TRBD1 (6 bases). The length of the CDR3 is 15 residues. Trimming took 1 base from V and 6 from J, leaving 14 bases between them. CDR1 is MNHNS, CDR2 SASEGT, per germline. In DNA, the CDR3 is TGTGCCAGCAGTGAAGAGGGCAGGGGCGGGGATACGCAGTATTTT. Translation: CASSEEGRGGDTQYF.